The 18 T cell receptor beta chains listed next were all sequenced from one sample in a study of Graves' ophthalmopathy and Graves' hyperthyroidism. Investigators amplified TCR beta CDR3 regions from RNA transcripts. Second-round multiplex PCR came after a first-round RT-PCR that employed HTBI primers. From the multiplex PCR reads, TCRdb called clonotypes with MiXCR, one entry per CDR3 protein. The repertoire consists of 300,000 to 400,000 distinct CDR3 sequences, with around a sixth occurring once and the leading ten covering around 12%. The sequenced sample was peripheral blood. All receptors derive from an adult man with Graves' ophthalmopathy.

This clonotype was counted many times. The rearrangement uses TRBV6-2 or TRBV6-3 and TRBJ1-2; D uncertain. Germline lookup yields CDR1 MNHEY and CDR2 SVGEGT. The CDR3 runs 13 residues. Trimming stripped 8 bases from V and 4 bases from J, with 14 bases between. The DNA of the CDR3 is TGTGCCAGCGCTCCAAGGGTGTTCTATGGCTACACCTTC. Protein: CASAPRVFYGYTF.

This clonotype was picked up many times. The CDR3 loop reads CSARGTGTYEQYF. The CDR3, as DNA: TGCAGTGCTAGAGGGACCGGGACCTACGAGCAGTACTTC. V usage is TRBV20-1 and J usage is TRBJ2-7; perhaps TRBD2 as D (5 bases). The ends were cut back, 1 base at V and 2 bases at J, with 9 bases in the middle. The CDR3 contains 13 residues. Germline CDR1 and CDR2: DFQATT and SNEGSKA (reference sequence).

The CDR3 DNA reads TGTGCCAGCTCCCGGTCCCAGGGGGCCGTTCAGCCCCAGCATTTT. Translation gives CASSRSQGAVQPQHF. The chain joins TRBV12-3 or TRBV12-4 to TRBJ1-5; 8 nucleotides align to TRBD1. With 8 bases clipped from V and 6 bases from J, the junction kept 12 bases outside the gene matches. The CDR3 extends over 15 amino acids.

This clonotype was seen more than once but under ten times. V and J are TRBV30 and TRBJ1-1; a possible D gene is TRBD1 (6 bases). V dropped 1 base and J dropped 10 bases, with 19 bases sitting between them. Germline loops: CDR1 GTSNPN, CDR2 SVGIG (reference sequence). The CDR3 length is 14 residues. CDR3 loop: CAWSGGWGEGGAFF. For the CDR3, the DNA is TGTGCCTGGAGTGGGGGTTGGGGGGAGGGGGGAGCTTTCTTT.

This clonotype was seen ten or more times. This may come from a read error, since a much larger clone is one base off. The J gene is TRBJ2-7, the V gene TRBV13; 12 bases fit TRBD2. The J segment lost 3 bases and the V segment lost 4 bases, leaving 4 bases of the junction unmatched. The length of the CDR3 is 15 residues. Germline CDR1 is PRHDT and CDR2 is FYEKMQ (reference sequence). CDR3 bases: TGTGCCAGCAGCTCCCGACTAGCGGGAGACTACGAGCAGTACTTC. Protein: CASSSRLAGDYEQYF.

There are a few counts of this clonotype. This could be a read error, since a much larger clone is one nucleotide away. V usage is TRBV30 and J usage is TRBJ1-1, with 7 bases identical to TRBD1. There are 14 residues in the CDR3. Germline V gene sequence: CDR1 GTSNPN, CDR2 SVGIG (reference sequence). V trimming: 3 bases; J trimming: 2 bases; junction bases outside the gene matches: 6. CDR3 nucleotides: TGTGCCTGGAGGACGACAGGGTTTAACACTGAAGCTTTCTTT. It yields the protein CAWRTTGFNTEAFF.

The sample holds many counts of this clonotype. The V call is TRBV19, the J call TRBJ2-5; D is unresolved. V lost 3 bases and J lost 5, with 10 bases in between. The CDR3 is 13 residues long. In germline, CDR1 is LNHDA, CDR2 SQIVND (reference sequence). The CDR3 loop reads CASSIRPRETQYF. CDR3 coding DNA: TGTGCCAGTAGTATTCGGCCACGGGAGACCCAGTACTTC.

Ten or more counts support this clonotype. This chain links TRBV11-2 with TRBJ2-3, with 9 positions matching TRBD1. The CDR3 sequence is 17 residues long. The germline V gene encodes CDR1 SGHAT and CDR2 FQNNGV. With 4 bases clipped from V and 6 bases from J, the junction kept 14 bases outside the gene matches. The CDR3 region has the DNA TGTGCCAGCAGCTCCTTTGGACGGACAGGGGCGGGGGATACGCAGTATTTT. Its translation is CASSSFGRTGAGDTQYF.

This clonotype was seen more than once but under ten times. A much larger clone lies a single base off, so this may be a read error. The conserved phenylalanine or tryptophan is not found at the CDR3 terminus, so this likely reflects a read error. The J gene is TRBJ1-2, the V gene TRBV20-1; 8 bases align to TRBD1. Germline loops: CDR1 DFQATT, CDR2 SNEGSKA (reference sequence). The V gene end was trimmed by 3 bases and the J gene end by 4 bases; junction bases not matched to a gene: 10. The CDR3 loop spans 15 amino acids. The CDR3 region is CSASSGTGTGYGYTL. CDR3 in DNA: TGCAGTGCTAGTTCCGGGACTGGGACAGGCTATGGCTACACCTTA.

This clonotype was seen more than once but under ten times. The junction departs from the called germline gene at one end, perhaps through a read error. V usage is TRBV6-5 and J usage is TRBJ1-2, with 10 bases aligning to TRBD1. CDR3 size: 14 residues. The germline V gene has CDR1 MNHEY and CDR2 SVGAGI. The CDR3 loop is CASSSAGTGALRVF. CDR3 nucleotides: TGTGCCAGCAGTTCCGCCGGGACAGGGGCCTTGAGGGTCTTC.

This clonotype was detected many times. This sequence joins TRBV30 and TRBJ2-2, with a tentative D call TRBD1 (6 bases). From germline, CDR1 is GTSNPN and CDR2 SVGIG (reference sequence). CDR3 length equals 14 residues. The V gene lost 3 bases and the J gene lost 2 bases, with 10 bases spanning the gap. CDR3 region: CAWRMTGNTGELFF. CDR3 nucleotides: TGTGCCTGGAGAATGACAGGCAACACCGGGGAGCTGTTTTTT.

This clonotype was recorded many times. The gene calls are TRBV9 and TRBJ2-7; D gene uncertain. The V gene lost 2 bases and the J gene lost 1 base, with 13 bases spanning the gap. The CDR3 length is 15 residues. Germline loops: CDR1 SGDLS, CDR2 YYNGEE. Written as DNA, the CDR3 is TGTGCCAGCAGCGTCGCATTTGCGCCTTCCTACGAGCAGTACTTC. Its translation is CASSVAFAPSYEQYF. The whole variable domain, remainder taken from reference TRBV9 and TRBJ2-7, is DSGVTQTPKHLITATGQRVTLRCSPRSGDLSVYWYQQSLDQGLQFLIQYYNGEERAKGNILERFSAQQFPDLHSELNLSSLELGDSALYFCASSVAFAPSYEQYFGPGTRLTVT.

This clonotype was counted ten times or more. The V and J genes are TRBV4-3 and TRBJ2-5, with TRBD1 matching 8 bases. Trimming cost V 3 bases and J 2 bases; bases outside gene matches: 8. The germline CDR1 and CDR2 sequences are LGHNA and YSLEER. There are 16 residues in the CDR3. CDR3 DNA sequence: TGCGCCAGCAGCCAGGCCAGGGGGCTCACACAAGAGACCCAGTACTTC. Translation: CASSQARGLTQETQYF.

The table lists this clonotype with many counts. Here the CDR3 DNA reads TGCAGTGCTAGGGAGGAGGGGGGGCCTAGGGACGAGCAGTACTTC. This gives the protein CSAREEGGPRDEQYF. The chain couples TRBV20-1 to TRBJ2-7; tentatively, D is TRBD2 (7 bases). The CDR3 loop spans 15 amino acids. Trimming stripped 3 bases from V and 5 bases from J, with 20 bases between. Per the germline V gene, CDR1 is DFQATT and CDR2 is SNEGSKA (reference sequence).

The CDR3 bases are TGTGCCAGCACCACCGGGTCTATTACGGGAGAGACCCAGTACTTC. Translation gives CASTTGSITGETQYF. The chain links TRBV6-1 to TRBJ2-5; D is undetermined. Germline V lookup: CDR1 MNHNS, CDR2 SASEGT. Trimming removed 7 bases at V and 4 bases at J, with 19 bases between. The CDR3 is 15 amino acids.

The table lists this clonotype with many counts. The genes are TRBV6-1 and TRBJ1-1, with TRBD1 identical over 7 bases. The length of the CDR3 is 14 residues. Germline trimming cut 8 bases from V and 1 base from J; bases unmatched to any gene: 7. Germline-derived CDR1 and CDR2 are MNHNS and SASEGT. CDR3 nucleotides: TGTGCCAGCCTAAACAGGGGTAAGAACACTGAAGCTTTCTTT. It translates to CASLNRGKNTEAFF.

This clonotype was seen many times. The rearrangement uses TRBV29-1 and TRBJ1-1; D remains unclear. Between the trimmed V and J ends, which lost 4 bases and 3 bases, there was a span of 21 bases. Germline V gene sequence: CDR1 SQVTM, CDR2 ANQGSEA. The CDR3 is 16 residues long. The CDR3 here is CSVAPQRGGLDTEAFF. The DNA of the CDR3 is TGCAGCGTTGCCCCACAGCGCGGCGGGTTGGACACTGAAGCTTTCTTT.

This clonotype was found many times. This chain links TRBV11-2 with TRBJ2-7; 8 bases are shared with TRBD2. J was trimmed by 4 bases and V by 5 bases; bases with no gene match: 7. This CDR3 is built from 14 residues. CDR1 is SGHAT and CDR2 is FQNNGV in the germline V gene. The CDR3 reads CASSRSGTVYEQYF. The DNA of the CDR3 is TGTGCCAGCAGCCGTAGCGGGACCGTTTACGAGCAGTACTTC.